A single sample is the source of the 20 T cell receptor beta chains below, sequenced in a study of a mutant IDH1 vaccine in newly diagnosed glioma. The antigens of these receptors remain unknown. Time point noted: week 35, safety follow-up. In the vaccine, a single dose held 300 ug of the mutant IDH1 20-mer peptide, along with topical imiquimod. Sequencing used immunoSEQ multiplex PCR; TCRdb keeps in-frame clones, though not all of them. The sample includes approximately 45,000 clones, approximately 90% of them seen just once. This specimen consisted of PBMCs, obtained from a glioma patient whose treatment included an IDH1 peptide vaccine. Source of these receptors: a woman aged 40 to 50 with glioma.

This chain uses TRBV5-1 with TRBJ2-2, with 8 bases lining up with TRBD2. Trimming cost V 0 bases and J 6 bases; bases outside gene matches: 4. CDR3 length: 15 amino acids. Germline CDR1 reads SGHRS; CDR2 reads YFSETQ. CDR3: CASSLAVTSAGELFF. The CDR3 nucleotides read TGCGCCAGCAGCTTGGCCGTGACTAGCGCCGGGGAGCTGTTTTTT. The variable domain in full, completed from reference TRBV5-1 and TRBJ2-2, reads KAGVTQTPRYLIKTRGQQVTLSCSPISGHRSVSWYQQTPGQGLQFLFEYFSETQRNKGNFPGRFSGRQFSNSRSEMNVSTLELGDSALYLCASSLAVTSAGELFFGEGSRLTVL.

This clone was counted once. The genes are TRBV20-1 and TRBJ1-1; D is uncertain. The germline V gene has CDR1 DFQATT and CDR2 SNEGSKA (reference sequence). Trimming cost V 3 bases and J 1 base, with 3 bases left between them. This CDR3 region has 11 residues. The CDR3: CSARRNTEAFF. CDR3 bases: TGCAGTGCTAGGCGGAACACTGAAGCTTTCTTT.

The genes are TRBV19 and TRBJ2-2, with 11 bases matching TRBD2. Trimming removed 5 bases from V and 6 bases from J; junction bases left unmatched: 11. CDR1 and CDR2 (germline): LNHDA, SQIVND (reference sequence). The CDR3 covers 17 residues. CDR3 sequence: CASSLPQLAGVAGELFF. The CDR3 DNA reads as TGTGCCAGTAGTCTCCCACAACTAGCGGGAGTCGCCGGGGAGCTGTTTTTT.

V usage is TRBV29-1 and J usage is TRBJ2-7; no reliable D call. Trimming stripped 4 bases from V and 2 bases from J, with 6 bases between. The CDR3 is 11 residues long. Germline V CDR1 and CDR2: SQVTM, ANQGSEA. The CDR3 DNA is TGCAGCGTTGCGGAACCCTACGAGCAGTACTTC. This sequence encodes CSVAEPYEQYF.

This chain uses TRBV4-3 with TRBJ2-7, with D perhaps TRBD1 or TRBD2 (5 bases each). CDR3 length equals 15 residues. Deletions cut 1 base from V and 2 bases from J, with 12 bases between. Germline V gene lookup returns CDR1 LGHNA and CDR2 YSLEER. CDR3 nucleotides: TGCGCCAGCAGCCAAGGCTGGCAGGGACCCTACGAGCAGTACTTC. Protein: CASSQGWQGPYEQYF.

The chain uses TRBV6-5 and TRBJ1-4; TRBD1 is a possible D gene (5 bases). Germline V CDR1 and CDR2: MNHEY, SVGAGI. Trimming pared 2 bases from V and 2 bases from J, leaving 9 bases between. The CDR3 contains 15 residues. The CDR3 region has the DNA TGTGCCAGCAGTTACCGCCGGGGCACTAATGAAAAACTGTTTTTT. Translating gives CASSYRRGTNEKLFF.

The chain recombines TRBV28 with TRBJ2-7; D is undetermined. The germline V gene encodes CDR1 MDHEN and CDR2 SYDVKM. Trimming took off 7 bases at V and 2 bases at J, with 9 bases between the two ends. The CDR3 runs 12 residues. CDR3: CASKDQTYEQYF. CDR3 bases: TGTGCCAGCAAGGACCAAACCTACGAGCAGTACTTC.

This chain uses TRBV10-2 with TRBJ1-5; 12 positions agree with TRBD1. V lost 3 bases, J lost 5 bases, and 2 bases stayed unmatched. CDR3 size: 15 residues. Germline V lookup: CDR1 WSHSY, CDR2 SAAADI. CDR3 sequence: CASSDGTGGYQPQHF. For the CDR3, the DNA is TGCGCCAGCAGTGACGGGACAGGGGGCTATCAGCCCCAGCATTTT.

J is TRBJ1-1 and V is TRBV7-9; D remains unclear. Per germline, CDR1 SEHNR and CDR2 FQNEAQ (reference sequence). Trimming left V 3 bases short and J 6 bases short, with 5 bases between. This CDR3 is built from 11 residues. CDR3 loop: CASSFAAEAFF. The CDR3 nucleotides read TGTGCCAGCAGCTTTGCGGCTGAAGCTTTCTTT.

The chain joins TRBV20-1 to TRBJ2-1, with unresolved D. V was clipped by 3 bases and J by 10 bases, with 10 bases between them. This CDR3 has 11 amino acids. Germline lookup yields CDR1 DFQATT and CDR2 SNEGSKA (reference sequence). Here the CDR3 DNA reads TGCAGTGCTAGCGTGTTGAGCGAGCAGTTCTTC. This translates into CSASVLSEQFF.

DNA for the CDR3: TGTGCCAGCAGATCGCAGGGACCAGATACGCAGTATTTT. This translates into CASRSQGPDTQYF. The V and J genes are TRBV6-5 and TRBJ2-3; D may match TRBD1 or TRBD2 (5 bases each). Germline CDR1 MNHEY, CDR2 SVGAGI. V lost 6 bases, J lost 4 bases, and 11 bases lay in between. The CDR3 extends over 13 amino acids.

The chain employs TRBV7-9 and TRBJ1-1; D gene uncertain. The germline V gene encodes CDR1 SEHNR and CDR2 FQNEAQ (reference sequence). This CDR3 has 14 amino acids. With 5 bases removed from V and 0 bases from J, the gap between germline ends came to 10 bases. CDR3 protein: CASSLSALNTEAFF. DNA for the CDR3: TGTGCCAGCAGCCTAAGCGCCTTGAACACTGAAGCTTTCTTT.

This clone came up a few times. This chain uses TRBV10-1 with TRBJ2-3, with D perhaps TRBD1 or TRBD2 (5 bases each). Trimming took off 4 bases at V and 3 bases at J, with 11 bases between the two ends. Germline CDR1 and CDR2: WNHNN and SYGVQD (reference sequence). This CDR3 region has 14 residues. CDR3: CASSVGGPTDTQYF. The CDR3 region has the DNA TGCGCCAGCAGTGTTGGGGGACCTACAGATACGCAGTATTTT.

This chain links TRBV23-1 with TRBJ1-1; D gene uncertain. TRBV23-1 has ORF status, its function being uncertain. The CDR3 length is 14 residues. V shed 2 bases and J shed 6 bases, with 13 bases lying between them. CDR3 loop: CASSQRALCPEAFF. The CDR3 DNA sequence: TGCGCCAGCAGTCAAAGGGCCTTGTGCCCTGAAGCTTTCTTT.

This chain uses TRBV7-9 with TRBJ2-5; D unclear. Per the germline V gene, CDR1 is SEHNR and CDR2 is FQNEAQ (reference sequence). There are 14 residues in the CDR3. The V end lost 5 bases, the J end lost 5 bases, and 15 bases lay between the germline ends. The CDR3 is CASSRLSISETQYF. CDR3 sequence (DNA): TGTGCCAGCAGCCGACTTAGTATAAGTGAGACCCAGTACTTC.

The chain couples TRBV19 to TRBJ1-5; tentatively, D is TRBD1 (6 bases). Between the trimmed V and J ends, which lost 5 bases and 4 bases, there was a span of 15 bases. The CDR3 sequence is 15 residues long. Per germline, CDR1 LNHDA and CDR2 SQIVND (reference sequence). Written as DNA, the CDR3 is TGTGCCAGTAGTGATACTGGGGGCGGAAATCAGCCCCAGCATTTT. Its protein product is CASSDTGGGNQPQHF. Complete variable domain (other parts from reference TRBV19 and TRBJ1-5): DGGITQSPKYLFRKEGQNVTLSCEQNLNHDAMYWYRQDPGQGLRLIYYSQIVNDFQKGDIAEGYSVSREKKESFPLTVTSAQKNPTAFYLCASSDTGGGNQPQHFGDGTRLSIL.

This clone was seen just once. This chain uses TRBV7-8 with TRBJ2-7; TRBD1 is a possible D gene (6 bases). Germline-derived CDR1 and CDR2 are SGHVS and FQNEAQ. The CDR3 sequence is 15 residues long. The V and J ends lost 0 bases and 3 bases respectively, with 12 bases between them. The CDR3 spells CASSLALPGDYEQYF. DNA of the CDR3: TGTGCCAGCAGCTTAGCACTTCCAGGGGACTACGAGCAGTACTTC.

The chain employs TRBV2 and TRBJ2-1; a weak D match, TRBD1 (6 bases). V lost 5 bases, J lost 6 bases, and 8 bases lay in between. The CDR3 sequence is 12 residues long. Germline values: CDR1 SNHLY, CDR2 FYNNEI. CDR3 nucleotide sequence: TGTGCCAGCAGTACGACAGGCAATGAGCAGTTCTTC. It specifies CASSTTGNEQFF.

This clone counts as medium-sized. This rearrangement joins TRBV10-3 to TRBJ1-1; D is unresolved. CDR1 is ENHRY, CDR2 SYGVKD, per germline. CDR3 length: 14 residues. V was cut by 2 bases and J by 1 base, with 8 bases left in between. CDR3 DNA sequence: TGTGCCATCAGTGAGAGGGAACGGAACACTGAAGCTTTCTTT. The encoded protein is CAISERERNTEAFF.

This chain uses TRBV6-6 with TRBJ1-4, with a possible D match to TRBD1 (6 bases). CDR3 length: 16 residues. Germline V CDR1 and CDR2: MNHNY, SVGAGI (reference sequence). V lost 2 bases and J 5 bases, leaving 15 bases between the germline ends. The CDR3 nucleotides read TGTGCCAGCAGTTACCCTCGACAGGCGAGAAATGAAAAACTGTTTTTT. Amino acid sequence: CASSYPRQARNEKLFF.